The count of the clone carrying this TCR beta chain is one. Libraries were prepared by immunoSEQ multiplex PCR; TCRdb keeps only in-frame clonotypes and omits some of them. This sample has about 110,000 clones, with about 89% found just once. The data belong to a study of control samples from healthy donors and cancer patients. Trimming took 0 bases from V and 0 from J, leaving 9 bases between them. The CDR3 contains 15 residues. Germline assignment: CDR1 SGDLS and CDR2 YYNGEE. The chain uses TRBV9 and TRBJ1-1; D is undetermined. The sequenced sample was blood. This TCR came from a woman aged 50 to 60 in good health. The CDR3 sequence is CASSVVGLMNTEAFF. Here the CDR3 DNA reads TGTGCCAGCAGCGTAGTGGGTCTGATGAACACTGAAGCTTTCTTT.